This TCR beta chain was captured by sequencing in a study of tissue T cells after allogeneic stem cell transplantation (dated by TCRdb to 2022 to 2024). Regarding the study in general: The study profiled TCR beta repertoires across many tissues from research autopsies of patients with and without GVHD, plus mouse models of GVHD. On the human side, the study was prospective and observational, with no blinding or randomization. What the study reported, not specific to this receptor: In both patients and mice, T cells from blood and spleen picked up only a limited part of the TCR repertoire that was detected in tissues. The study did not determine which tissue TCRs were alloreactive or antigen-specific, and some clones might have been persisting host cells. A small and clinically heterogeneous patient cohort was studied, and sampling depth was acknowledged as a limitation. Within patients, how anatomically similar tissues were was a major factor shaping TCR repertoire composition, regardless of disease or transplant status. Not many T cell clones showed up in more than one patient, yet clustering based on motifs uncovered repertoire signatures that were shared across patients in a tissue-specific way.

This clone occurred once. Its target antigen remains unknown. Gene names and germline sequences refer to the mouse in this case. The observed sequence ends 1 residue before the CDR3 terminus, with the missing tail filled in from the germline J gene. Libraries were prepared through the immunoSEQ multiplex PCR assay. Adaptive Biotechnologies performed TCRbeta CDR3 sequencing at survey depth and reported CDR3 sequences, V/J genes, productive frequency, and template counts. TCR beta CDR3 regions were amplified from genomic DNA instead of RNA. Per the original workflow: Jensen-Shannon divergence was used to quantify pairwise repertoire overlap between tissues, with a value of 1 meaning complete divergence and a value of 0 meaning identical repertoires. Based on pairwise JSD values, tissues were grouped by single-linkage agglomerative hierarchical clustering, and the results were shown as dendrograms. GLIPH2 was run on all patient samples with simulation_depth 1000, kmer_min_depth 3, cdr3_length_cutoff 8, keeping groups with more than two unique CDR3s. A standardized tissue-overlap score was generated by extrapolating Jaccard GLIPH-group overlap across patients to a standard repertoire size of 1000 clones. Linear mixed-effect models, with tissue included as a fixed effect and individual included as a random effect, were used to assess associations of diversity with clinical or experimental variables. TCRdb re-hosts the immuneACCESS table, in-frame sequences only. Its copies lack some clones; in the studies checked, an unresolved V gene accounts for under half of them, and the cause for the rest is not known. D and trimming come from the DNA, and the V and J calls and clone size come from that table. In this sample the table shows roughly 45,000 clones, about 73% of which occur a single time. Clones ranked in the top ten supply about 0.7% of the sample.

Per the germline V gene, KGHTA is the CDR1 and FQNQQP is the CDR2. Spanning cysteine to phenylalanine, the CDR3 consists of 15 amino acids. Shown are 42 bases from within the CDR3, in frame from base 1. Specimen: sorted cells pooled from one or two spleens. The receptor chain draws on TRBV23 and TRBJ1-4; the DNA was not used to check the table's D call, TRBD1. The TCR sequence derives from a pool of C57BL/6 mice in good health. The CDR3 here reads CSSSQSTGADERLFF. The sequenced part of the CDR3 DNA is TGCTCCAGCAGTCAATCGACAGGGGCGGACGAAAGATTATTT.